This T cell receptor (beta chain) was obtained from a study of shared clonotypes between healthy human individuals. Turning to this clone: Its target is not known.

Findings and caveats of the study: Against clonotypes common to all four donors, non-shared ones had lower generation probabilities. Among donors, clonotype sharing was expected to be affected by sequencing depth.

The CDR3 is 16 residues long. Germline V gene data show CDR1 as MNHEY and CDR2 as SMNVEV (reference sequence). The germline V and J ends were trimmed by 0 bases and 4 bases, with 15 bases remaining between them. Some clones are missing from TCRdb's copy, which holds only in-frame ones; the method was immunoSEQ multiplex PCR. The table lists over a million clones, about 84% of them singletons, with 0.55% to 0.7% in the top ten. The receptor's source is a man aged 18 to 29 in good health. Some clones in this sample may be carry-over from other donors' samples. Material: memory CD4+ T cells from PBMCs. As for subset: CD45RA-negative fraction. The chain recombines TRBV27 with TRBJ1-2; D gene ambiguous. This CDR3 reads CASSLSGRAKLYGYTF. The CDR3 coding sequence is TGTGCCAGCAGTTTATCGGGGAGGGCGAAACTCTATGGCTACACCTTC.